This T cell receptor beta chain was recorded in a study of blood T cell repertoires in COVID-19. Assay used: immunoSEQ multiplex PCR; TCRdb lists only in-frame clones, some missing. The table lists about 270,000 clones, roughly 93% of them singletons. Individuals aged roughly 18 to 100 years were recruited from about two dozen US areas. V gave up 3 bases and J gave up 0 bases; unmatched junction bases: 3. Germline lookup yields CDR1 SGHKS and CDR2 YYEKEE (reference sequence). The CDR3 consists of 15 residues. The source of this sequence is a woman aged 40 to 50 with acute COVID-19. The sample comprised PBMCs or T cells enriched from blood (not recorded which). The chain carries TRBV5-5 and TRBJ1-5; 7 nucleotides match TRBD1. The CDR3 is CASSSDRASNQPQHF. As DNA, the CDR3 is TGTGCCAGCAGCTCCGACAGGGCTAGCAATCAGCCCCAGCATTTT.